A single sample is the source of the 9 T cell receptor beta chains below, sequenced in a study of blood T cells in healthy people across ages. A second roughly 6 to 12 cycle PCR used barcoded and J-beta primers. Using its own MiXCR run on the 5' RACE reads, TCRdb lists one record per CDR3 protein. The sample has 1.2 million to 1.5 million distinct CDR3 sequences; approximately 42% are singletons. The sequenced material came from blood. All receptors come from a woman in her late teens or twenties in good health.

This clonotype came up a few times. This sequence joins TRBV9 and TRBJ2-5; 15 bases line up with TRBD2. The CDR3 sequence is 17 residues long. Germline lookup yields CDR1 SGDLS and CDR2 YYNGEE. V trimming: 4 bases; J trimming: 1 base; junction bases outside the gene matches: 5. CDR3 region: CASSRTSGGEIQETQYF. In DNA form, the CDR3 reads TGTGCCAGCAGCAGGACTAGCGGGGGGGAAATCCAAGAGACCCAGTACTTC.

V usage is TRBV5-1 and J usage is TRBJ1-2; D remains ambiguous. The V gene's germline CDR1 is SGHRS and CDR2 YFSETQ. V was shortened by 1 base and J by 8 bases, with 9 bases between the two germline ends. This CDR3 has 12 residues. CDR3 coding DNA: TGCGCCAGCAGCTTGAATACGGAGGGCTACACCTTC. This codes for CASSLNTEGYTF.

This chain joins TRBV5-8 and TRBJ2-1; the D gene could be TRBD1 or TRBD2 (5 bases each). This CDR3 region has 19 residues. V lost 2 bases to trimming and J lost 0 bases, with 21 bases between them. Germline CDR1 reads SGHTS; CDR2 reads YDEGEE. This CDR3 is CASSFGRVGAPSSYNEQFF. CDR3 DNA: TGTGCCAGCAGCTTTGGGAGAGTCGGGGCCCCGAGCTCCTACAATGAGCAGTTCTTC.

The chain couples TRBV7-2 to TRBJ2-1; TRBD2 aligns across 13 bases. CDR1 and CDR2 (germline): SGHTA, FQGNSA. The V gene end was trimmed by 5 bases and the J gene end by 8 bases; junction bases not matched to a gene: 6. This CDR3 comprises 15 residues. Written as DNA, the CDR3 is TGTGCCAGCAGCCCTAGGACTAGCGGGAGCTATGAGCAGTTCTTC. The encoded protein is CASSPRTSGSYEQFF.

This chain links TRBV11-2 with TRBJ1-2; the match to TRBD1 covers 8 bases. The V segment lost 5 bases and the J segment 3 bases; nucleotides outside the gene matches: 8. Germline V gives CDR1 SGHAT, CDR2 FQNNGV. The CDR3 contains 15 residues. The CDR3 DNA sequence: TGTGCCAGCAGCCCCCGGACAGGGCTGGACTATGGCTACACCTTC. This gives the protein CASSPRTGLDYGYTF.

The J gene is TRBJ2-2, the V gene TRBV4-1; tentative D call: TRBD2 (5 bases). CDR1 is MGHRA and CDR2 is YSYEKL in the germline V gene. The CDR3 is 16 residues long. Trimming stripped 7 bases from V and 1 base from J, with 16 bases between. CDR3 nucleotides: TGCGCCAGCAACCTCGAAGCGGAAAGGAACACCGGGGAGCTGTTTTTT. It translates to CASNLEAERNTGELFF.

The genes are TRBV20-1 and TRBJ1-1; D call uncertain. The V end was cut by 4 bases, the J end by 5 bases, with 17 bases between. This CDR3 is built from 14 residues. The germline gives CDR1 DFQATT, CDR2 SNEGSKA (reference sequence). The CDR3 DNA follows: TGCAGTGCTATGACTGTCTGGGGATGGACTGAAGCTTTCTTT. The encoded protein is CSAMTVWGWTEAFF.

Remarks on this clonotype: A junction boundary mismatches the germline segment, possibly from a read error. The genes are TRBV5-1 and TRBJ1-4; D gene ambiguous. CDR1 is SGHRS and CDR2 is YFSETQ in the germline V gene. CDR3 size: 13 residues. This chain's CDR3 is CASRGDVGEKLFF. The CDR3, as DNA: TGCGCCAGCCGGGGAGATGTCGGTGAAAAGCTGTTTTTT.

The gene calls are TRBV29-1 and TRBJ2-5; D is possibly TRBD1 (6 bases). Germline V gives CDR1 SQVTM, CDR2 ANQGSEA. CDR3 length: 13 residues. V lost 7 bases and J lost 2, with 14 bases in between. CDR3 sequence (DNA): TGCAGCGCCGTCCACGACAGGCAAGAGACCCAGTACTTC. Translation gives CSAVHDRQETQYF.